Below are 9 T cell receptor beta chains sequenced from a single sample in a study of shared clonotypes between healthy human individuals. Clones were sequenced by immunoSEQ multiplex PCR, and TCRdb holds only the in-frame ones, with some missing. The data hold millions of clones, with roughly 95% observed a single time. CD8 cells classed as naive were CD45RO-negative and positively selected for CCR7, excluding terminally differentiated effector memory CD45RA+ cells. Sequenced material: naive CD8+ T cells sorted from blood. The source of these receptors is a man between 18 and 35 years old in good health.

CDR3: CSVDGGPLYGYTF. In DNA, the CDR3 is TGCAGCGTTGACGGCGGGCCTTTATATGGCTACACCTTC. The V and J genes are TRBV29-1 and TRBJ1-2; D gene unclear. Trimming shortened V by 3 bases and J by 5 bases, and 13 bases separated the two germline ends. Germline CDR1 and CDR2: SQVTM and ANQGSEA. CDR3 length: 13 amino acids. The full variable domain, rest sourced from reference TRBV29-1 and TRBJ1-2, is SAVISQKPSRDICQRGTSLTIQCQVDSQVTMMFWYRQQPGQSLTLIATANQGSEATYESGFVIDKFPISRPNLTFSTLTVSNMSPEDSSIYLCSVDGGPLYGYTFGSGTRLTVV.

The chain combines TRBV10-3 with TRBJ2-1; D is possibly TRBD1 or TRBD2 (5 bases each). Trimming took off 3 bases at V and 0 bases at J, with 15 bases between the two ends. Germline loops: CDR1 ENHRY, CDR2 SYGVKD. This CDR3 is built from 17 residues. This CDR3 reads CAISDHGTPSSYNEQFF. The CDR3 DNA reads TGTGCCATCAGTGACCACGGGACGCCGAGCTCCTACAATGAGCAGTTCTTC.

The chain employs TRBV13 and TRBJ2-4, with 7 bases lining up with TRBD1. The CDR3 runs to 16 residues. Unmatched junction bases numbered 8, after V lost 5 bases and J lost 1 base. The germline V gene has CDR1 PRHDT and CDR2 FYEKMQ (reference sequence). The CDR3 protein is CASSLTGEWAKNIQYF. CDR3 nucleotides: TGTGCCAGCAGCCTCACAGGGGAATGGGCCAAAAACATTCAGTACTTC.

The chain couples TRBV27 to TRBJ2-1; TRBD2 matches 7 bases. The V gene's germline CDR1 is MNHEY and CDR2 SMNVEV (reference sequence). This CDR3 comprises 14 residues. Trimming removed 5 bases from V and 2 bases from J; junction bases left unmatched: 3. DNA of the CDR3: TGTGCCAGCAGTGCCGGGACTACCTACAATGAGCAGTTCTTC. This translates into CASSAGTTYNEQFF.

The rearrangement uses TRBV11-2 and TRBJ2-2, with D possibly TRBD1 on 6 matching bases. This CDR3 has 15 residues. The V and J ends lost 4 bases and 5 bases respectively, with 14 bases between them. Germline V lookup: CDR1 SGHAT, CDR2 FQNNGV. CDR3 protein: CASSSNRVKTGELFF. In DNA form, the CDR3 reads TGTGCCAGCAGCTCGAACAGGGTAAAGACCGGGGAGCTGTTTTTT. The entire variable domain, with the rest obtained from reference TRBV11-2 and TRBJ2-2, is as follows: EAGVAQSPRYKIIEKRQSVAFWCNPISGHATLYWYQQILGQGPKLLIQFQNNGVVDDSQLPKDRFSAERLKGVDSTLKIQPAKLEDSAVYLCASSSNRVKTGELFFGEGSRLTVL.

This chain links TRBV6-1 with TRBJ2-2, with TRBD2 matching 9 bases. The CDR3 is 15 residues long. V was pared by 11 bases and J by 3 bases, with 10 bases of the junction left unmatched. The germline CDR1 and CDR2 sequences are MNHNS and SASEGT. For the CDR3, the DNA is TGTGCCGTCCAACCTCTAGCGGGGTACACCGGGGAGCTGTTTTTT. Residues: CAVQPLAGYTGELFF.

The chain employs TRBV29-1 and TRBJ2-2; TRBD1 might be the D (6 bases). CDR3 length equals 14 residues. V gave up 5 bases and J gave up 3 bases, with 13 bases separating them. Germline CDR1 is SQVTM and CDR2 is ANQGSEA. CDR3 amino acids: CSVSSGADTGELFF. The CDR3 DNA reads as TGCAGCGTTAGCTCAGGGGCGGACACCGGGGAGCTGTTTTTT.

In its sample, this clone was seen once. Here the CDR3 DNA reads TGCGCCAGCAGCCAAGATTTTGGGACAGGGGGCTTAAATGAGCAGTTCTTC. Protein: CASSQDFGTGGLNEQFF. V gene TRBV4-3 combines with J gene TRBJ2-1, with TRBD1 matching over 12 bases. The CDR3 is 17 amino acids. The germline gives CDR1 LGHNA, CDR2 YSLEER. The V segment lost 0 bases and the J segment 7 bases; nucleotides outside the gene matches: 7.

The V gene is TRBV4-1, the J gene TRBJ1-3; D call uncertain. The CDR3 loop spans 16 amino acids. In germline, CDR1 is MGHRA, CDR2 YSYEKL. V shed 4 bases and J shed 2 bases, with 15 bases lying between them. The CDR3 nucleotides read TGCGCCAGCAGCCCGATCGGTCCGACCCCTGGAAACACCATATATTTT. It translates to CASSPIGPTPGNTIYF.